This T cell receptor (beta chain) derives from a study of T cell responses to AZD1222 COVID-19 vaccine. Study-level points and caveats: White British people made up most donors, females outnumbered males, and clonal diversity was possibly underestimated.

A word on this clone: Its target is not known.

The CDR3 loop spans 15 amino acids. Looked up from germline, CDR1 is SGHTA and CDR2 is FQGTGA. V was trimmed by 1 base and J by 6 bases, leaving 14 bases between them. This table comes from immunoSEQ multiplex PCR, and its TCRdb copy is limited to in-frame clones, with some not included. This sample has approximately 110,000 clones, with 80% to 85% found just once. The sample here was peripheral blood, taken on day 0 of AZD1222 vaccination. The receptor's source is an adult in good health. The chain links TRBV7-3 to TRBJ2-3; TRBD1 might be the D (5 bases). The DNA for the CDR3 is TGTGCCAGCAGCTTAATGGGGCAGTACCCCGATACGCAGTATTTT. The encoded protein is CASSLMGQYPDTQYF.